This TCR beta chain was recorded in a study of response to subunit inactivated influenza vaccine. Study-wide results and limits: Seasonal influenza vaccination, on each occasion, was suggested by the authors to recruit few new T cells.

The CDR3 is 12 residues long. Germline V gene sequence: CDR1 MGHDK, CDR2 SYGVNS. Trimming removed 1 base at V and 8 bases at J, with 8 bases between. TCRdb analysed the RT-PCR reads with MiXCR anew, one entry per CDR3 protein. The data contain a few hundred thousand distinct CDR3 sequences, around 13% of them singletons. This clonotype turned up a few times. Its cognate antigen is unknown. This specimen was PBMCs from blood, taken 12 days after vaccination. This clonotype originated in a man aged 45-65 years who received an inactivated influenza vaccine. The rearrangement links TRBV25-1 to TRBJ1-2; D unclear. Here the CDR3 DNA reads TGTGCCAGCAGTGAATCCCAGAAGGGCTACACCTTC. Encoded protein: CASSESQKGYTF.